The next 14 T cell receptor beta chains were all read from a single sample in a study of CD8+CD57+ T cells in acquired aplastic anemia. For CDR3 and TCR beta VDJ profiling, genomic DNA was the template used. TCRdb passed the reads through MiXCR, listing each CDR3 protein once. The data show roughly 280,000 distinct CDR3 sequences, under 60% seen once. By flow cytometry, patients selected for sequencing had shown an expansion of CD8+CD57+ cells. Source material: sorted CD4+, CD8+, or CD8+CD57+ T cells (not recorded which) from PBMCs. The receptor set was obtained from a human donor with aplastic anemia.

The chain links TRBV10-1 to TRBJ2-7, with 7 bases fitting TRBD1. The CDR3 contains 17 residues. The V gene end was trimmed by 3 bases and the J gene end by 3 bases; junction bases not matched to a gene: 14. The germline V gene encodes CDR1 WNHNN and CDR2 SYGVQD (reference sequence). DNA for the CDR3: TGCGCCAGCAGTGAAAGGGATCCGACAGGGAACGGCTACGAGCAGTACTTC. Translated, it gives CASSERDPTGNGYEQYF.

This chain uses TRBV25-1 with TRBJ2-7; 9 bases fit TRBD2. The CDR3 runs 13 residues. Germline V CDR1 and CDR2: MGHDK, SYGVNS. V was pared by 4 bases and J by 5 bases, with 3 bases of the junction left unmatched. CDR3 bases: TGTGCCAGCAGTGGGGGACTAGCCCACGAGCAGTACTTC. As protein: CASSGGLAHEQYF.

Note on this clonotype: A single base separates this from a much larger clone, so it may be a read error. The rearrangement uses TRBV6-5 and TRBJ1-1; D not resolved. V was shortened by 8 bases and J by 2 bases, with 15 bases between the two germline ends. This CDR3 has 14 amino acids. Germline V CDR1 and CDR2: MNHEY, SVGAGI. The CDR3 loop reads CASGRIRENTEAFF. CDR3 DNA: TGTGCCAGCGGTAGGATCCGGGAAAACACTGAAGCTTTCTTT.

A note on this clonotype: At one of its ends the junction is not consistent with the germline gene, which may arise from a read error. The chain couples TRBV5-4 to TRBJ2-5; 8 bases agree with TRBD1. CDR1 is SGHNT and CDR2 is YYREEE in the germline V gene (reference sequence). CDR3 length equals 14 residues. In DNA, the CDR3 is TGCGCCAGCAGCCCGGGGACAGGAAATCAGCCCCAGTACTTC. As protein: CASSPGTGNQPQYF.

J is TRBJ1-1 and V is TRBV7-9; D is undetermined. Germline assignment: CDR1 SEHNR and CDR2 FQNEAQ (reference sequence). CDR3 length: 11 residues. Trimming removed 5 bases at V and 11 bases at J, with 12 bases between. The CDR3 sequence is CASSNSHMAFF. Written as DNA, the CDR3 is TGTGCCAGCAGCAACAGCCACATGGCTTTCTTT.

V gene TRBV19 combines with J gene TRBJ1-6; the D gene is possibly TRBD1 (5 bases). V lost 10 bases to trimming and J lost 0 bases, with 19 bases between them. This CDR3 is built from 17 residues. In germline, CDR1 is LNHDA, CDR2 SQIVND (reference sequence). In nucleotides, the CDR3 is TGTGCCAAGGTGGGAACAGGAGGGAGCTCCTATAATTCACCCCTCCACTTT. It translates to CAKVGTGGSSYNSPLHF.

Details on this clonotype: This may be a read error, as it is one base from a much larger clone. The CDR3 nucleotides read TGCGCCAGCAGCCAAGAGAGGTCCGGAAATGAGCAGTACTTC. Residues: CASSQERSGNEQYF. The chain recombines TRBV4-1 with TRBJ2-5, with D hard to call. V was trimmed by 0 bases and J by 11 bases, leaving 16 bases between them. The CDR3 contains 14 residues. CDR1 is MGHRA, CDR2 YSYEKL, per germline.

The J gene is TRBJ1-2, the V gene TRBV10-2, with D tentatively TRBD1 (5 bases). This CDR3 has 14 residues. The germline CDR1 and CDR2 sequences are WSHSY and SAAADI. Between the trimmed V and J ends, which lost 8 bases and 7 bases, there was a span of 20 bases. Here the CDR3 DNA reads TGCGCCAGCGGTGGGGACCAGCGGGTTGGTGGCTACACCTTC. It yields the protein CASGGDQRVGGYTF.

The chain is built from TRBV7-3 and TRBJ2-1, with TRBD1 identical over 8 bases. V lost 5 bases, J lost 0 bases, and 6 bases stayed unmatched. CDR1 and CDR2 from the germline V gene are SGHTA and FQGTGA. CDR3 length equals 16 residues. CDR3 amino acids: CASSTHRGSSYNEQFF. CDR3 bases: TGTGCCAGCAGCACTCACAGGGGGAGCTCCTACAATGAGCAGTTCTTC.

The chain carries TRBV7-9 and TRBJ2-5; 9 bases match TRBD1. The CDR3 length is 14 residues. Per the germline V gene, CDR1 is SEHNR and CDR2 is FQNEAQ (reference sequence). V gave up 6 bases and J gave up 3 bases; unmatched junction bases: 5. CDR3 loop: CASRPQGAKETQYF. CDR3 nucleotides: TGTGCCAGCAGACCACAGGGGGCAAAAGAGACCCAGTACTTC. Complete variable domain (other parts from reference TRBV7-9 and TRBJ2-5): DTGVSQNPRHKITKRGQNVTFRCDPISEHNRLYWYRQTLGQGPEFLTYFQNEAQLEKSRLLSDRFSAERPKGSFSTLEIQRTEQGDSAMYLCASRPQGAKETQYFGPGTRLLVL.

The chain uses TRBV10-3 and TRBJ2-1; no definite D call. This CDR3 is built from 11 residues. Germline CDR1 reads ENHRY; CDR2 reads SYGVKD. V lost 4 bases and J 8 bases, leaving 6 bases between the germline ends. The CDR3 coding sequence is TGTGCCATCAGTGGTGGGGATGAGCAGTTCTTC. Its translation: CAISGGDEQFF.

The chain has TRBV20-1 and TRBJ1-6; 8 bases map to TRBD1. The CDR3 is made up of 17 amino acids. V dropped 0 bases and J dropped 10; count of bases not matched to a gene: 14. Germline V gene data show CDR1 as DFQATT and CDR2 as SNEGSKA (reference sequence). The CDR3 loop is CSARDRPGTGATSPLHF. CDR3 nucleotide sequence: TGCAGTGCTAGAGACCGCCCAGGGACAGGCGCAACGTCACCCCTCCACTTT.

This rearrangement joins TRBV12-3 or TRBV12-4 to TRBJ2-5, with D perhaps matching TRBD1 or TRBD2 (6 bases each). The CDR3 loop spans 16 amino acids. V lost 5 bases to trimming and J lost 5 bases, with 21 bases between them. The CDR3: CASSRGLAGTGETQYF. The CDR3 nucleotides read TGTGCCAGCAGTCGGGGGCTGGCAGGGACCGGGGAGACCCAGTACTTC.

The chain recombines TRBV7-3 with TRBJ2-5, with a possible D match to TRBD1 (6 bases). In germline, CDR1 is SGHTA, CDR2 FQGTGA. The CDR3 loop spans 13 amino acids. The V and J ends lost 5 bases and 7 bases respectively, with 14 bases between them. CDR3 sequence reads: CASSRGQQGTQYF. In DNA form, the CDR3 reads TGTGCCAGCAGCCGCGGACAGCAGGGGACCCAGTACTTC.